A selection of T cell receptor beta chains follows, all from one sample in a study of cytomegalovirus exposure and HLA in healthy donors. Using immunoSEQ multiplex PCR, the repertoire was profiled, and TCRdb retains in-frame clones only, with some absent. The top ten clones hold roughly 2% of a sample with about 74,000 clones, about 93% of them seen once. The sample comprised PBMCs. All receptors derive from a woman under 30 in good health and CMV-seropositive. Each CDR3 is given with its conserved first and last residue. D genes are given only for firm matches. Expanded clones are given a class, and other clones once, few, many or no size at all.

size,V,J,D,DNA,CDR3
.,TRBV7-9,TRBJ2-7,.,TGTGCCAGCAGCTTAGCGGTTCGGGATTCGCAGTACTTC,CASSLAVRDSQYF
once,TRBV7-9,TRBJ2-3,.,TGTGCCAGCAGGGCGCAGGACAGGGAGGGGAGGACGCAGTATTTT,CASRAQDREGRTQYF
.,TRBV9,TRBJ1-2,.,TGTGCCAGCAGCGTAGACAGAAACTATGGCTACACCTTC,CASSVDRNYGYTF
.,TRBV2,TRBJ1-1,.,TGTGCCAGCAGCCGGGATCGGACAGCGAACACTGAAGCTTTCTTT,CASSRDRTANTEAFF
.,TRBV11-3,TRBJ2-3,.,TGTGCCAGCAGCTTAGAACAGCGGATCACAGATACGCAGTATTTT,CASSLEQRITDTQYF
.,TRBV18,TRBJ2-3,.,TGTGCCAGCTCACTTGTGGCAGTGACAGATACGCAGTATTTT,CASSLVAVTDTQYF
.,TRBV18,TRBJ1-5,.,TGTGCCAGCTCACCACTGAGGGAAAATCAGCCCCAGCATTTT,CASSPLRENQPQHF
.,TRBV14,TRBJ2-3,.,TGTGCCAGCAGCCCGCTTTTAACGGGGGTGCCAGGTACGCAGTATTTT,CASSPLLTGVPGTQYF
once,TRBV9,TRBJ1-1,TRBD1,TGTGCCAGCAGCCCTTACGGACAGGGGACTGAAGCTTTCTTT,CASSPYGQGTEAFF
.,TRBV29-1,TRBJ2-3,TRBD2,TGCAGCGTTGATGCGGGGGGCACAGATACGCAGTATTTT,CSVDAGGTDTQYF
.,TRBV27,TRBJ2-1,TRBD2,TGTGCCAGCAGTCCGGTGGTAGTAGCGGGAGCCACCTACAATGAGCAGTTCTTC,CASSPVVVAGATYNEQFF
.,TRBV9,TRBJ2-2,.,TGTGCCAGCAGCGTAGCTAATGAACGTATCGGCGGGGAGCTGTTTTTT,CASSVANERIGGELFF
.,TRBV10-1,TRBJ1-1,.,TGCGCCAGCAGCCACGATACGGGAAGTTTGAACACTGAAGCTTTCTTT,CASSHDTGSLNTEAFF
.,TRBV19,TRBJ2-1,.,TGTGCCAGTAAAACAGTCTACAATGAGCAGTTCTTC,CASKTVYNEQFF
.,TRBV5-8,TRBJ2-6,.,TGTGCCAGCAGAGGGAGAGCTGGGGCCAACGTCCTGACTTTC,CASRGRAGANVLTF
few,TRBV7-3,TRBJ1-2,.,TGTGCCAGCAGCCCGGACAGAGGGTATGGCTACACCTTC,CASSPDRGYGYTF
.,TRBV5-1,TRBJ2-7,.,TGCGCCAGCAGCGGGAACAGGGCGTACGAGCAGTACTTC,CASSGNRAYEQYF
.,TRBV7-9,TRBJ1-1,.,TGTGCCAGCAGCTATACAGGAGCTATCGAAGCTTTCTTT,CASSYTGAIEAFF
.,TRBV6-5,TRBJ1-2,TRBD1,TGTGCCGTTGCGACAGGGGGCAAGAATGGCTACACCTTC,CAVATGGKNGYTF
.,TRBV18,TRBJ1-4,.,TGTGCCAGCTCACCGGCGGCTAATGAAAAACTGTTTTTT,CASSPAANEKLFF
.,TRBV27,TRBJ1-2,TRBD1,TGTGCCAGCAGTTTCTCAGGGGGTGGCTACACCTTC,CASSFSGGGYTF
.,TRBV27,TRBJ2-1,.,TGTGCCAGCAGTTCGGAAGGCCCGGGGAATGAGCAGTTCTTC,CASSSEGPGNEQFF
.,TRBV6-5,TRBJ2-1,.,TGTGCCAGCAGTTATAACGTAGCGGACAATGAGCAGTTCTTC,CASSYNVADNEQFF
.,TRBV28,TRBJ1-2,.,TGTGCCAGCAGTTCCCTTAACTATGGCTACACCTTC,CASSSLNYGYTF
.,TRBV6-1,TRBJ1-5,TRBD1,TGTGCCAGCAGTGAAACAGGGGATCAGCCCCAGCATTTT,CASSETGDQPQHF
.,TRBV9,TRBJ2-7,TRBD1,TGTGCCAGCAGCCCTGTGGGACAGGGCCCCCACGAGCAGTACTTC,CASSPVGQGPHEQYF
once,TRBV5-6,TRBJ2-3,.,TGTGCCAGCAGCTCCTACACAGATACGCAGTATTTT,CASSSYTDTQYF
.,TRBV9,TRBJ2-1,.,TGTGCCAGGGGGAACCTTGGACAGTCGTTGATTAACAATGAGCAGTTCTTC,CARGNLGQSLINNEQFF
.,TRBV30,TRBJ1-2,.,TGTGCCTGGAGAGGCAGCGCCCTTAACTATGGCTACACCTTC,CAWRGSALNYGYTF
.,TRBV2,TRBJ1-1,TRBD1,TGTGCCAGCGAGGGACAGGGTTTGCCTGAAGCTTTCTTT,CASEGQGLPEAFF
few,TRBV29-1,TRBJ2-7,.,TGCAGCGTTGGACAGGATAGTTACGAGCAGTACTTC,CSVGQDSYEQYF
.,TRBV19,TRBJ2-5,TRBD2,TGTGCCAGTAGGCCACTAGCGGGAGGGATGGAGACCCAGTACTTC,CASRPLAGGMETQYF
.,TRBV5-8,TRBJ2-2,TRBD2,TGTGCCAGCAGCTTTACGTTAGCGGGGGGAACCGGGGAGCTGTTTTTT,CASSFTLAGGTGELFF
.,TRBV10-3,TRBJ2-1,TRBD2,TGTGCCATCAGTGGGGGGACGGGGTCGCGGGGGTACAATGAGCAGTTCTTC,CAISGGTGSRGYNEQFF
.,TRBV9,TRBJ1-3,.,TGTGCCAGCAGCGTAGCCCAGGGAGGCACCATATATTTT,CASSVAQGGTIYF